Below are 5 T cell receptor beta chains sequenced from a single sample in a study of shared clonotypes between healthy human individuals. Here immunoSEQ multiplex PCR was the method, and the copy in TCRdb shows in-frame clones only, minus some. This table has hundreds of thousands of clones, roughly 84% appearing once. Sequences were obtained from memory CD8+ T cells sorted from blood. Indicated subset: CD45RO+ cells pooled with CCR7-negative TemRA cells. The source of these receptors is a man younger than 35 in good health.

The rearrangement uses TRBV7-8 and TRBJ2-7; weak D call: TRBD1 (6 bases). CDR1 and CDR2 from the germline V gene are SGHVS and FQNEAQ. The V end was cut by 8 bases, the J end by 0 bases, with 8 bases between. The CDR3 length is 12 residues. DNA of the CDR3: TGTGCCAGCGGGACAAACTCCTACGAGCAGTACTTC. It yields the protein CASGTNSYEQYF. Supplemented by reference TRBV7-8 and TRBJ2-7, the full variable domain reads GAGVSQSPRYKVAKRGQDVALRCDPISGHVSLFWYQQALGQGPEFLTYFQNEAQLDKSGLPSDRFFAERPEGSVSTLKIQRTQQEDSAVYLCASGTNSYEQYFGPGTRLTVT.

The genes are TRBV7-2 and TRBJ2-7; tentatively, D is TRBD2 (6 bases). V shed 5 bases and J shed 7 bases, with 18 bases lying between them. Germline V gene sequence: CDR1 SGHTA, CDR2 FQGNSA. CDR3 size: 14 residues. The CDR3 protein is CASSQLRLGSEQYF. The CDR3 DNA sequence: TGTGCCAGCAGCCAACTTAGACTAGGATCGGAGCAGTACTTC. The full variable domain, completed using reference TRBV7-2 and TRBJ2-7, is GAGVSQSPSNKVTEKGKDVELRCDPISGHTALYWYRQSLGQGLEFLIYFQGNSAPDKSGLPSDRFSAERTGGSVSTLTIQRTQQEDSAVYLCASSQLRLGSEQYFGPGTRLTVT.

Only one count was recorded for this clone. The CDR3 spells CASSGDRGHEQYF. The CDR3 DNA reads TGTGCCAGCAGTGGTGACAGGGGGCACGAGCAGTACTTC. J is TRBJ2-7 and V is TRBV6-1; the match to TRBD1 covers 10 bases. The CDR3 loop spans 13 amino acids. V trimming: 4 bases; J trimming: 5 bases; junction bases outside the gene matches: 2. Germline CDR1 reads MNHNS; CDR2 reads SASEGT.

The chain recombines TRBV29-1 with TRBJ2-4; weak D call: TRBD1 (6 bases). The germline V gene encodes CDR1 SQVTM and CDR2 ANQGSEA. V was clipped by 6 bases and J by 13 bases, with 16 bases between them. CDR3 length: 11 residues. The CDR3 region is CSVNQEGDQYF. In nucleotides, the CDR3 is TGCAGCGTCAACCAAGAGGGGGACCAGTACTTC.

The chain couples TRBV13 to TRBJ2-3, with 8 bases matching TRBD1. The CDR3 sequence is 15 residues long. From germline, CDR1 is PRHDT and CDR2 FYEKMQ (reference sequence). V dropped 2 bases and J dropped 4; count of bases not matched to a gene: 5. The CDR3 DNA sequence: TGTGCCAGCAGCTTAACAGGGGGAGGTGCAGATACGCAGTATTTT. It is translated as CASSLTGGGADTQYF.